Below, one T cell receptor beta chain is given with its context. The germline CDR1 and CDR2 sequences are MGHDK and SYGVNS. CDR3 length: 11 residues. V was cut by 3 bases and J by 11 bases, with 10 bases left in between. Roughly 9.8 x 10^4 TCR templates were assayed per sample. TCRdb keeps only in-frame clones here, not all; method: immunoSEQ multiplex PCR. The sample includes roughly 100,000 clones, approximately 96% seen only once; the top ten take 0.03% to 0.035%. The data derive from a study of siplizumab effects on memory and regulatory T cells. The origin of this receptor is a human donor in good health. Material for sequencing was naive CD4+ T cells sorted from blood. J is TRBJ1-1 and V is TRBV25-1; no clear D gene. For the CDR3, the DNA is TGTGCCAGCAGTGATAGCTTAAGGGCTTTCTTT. Encoded protein: CASSDSLRAFF.